A selection of T cell receptor beta chains follows, all from one sample in a study of early T cells in non-severe SARS-CoV-2 infection. A single record per CDR3 protein comes from TCRdb applying MiXCR to the 5' RACE reads. The profile shows 50,000 to 75,000 distinct CDR3 sequences, roughly 5.7% of them singletons. The sample was whole blood, taken at baseline. All receptors derive from an adult who was a healthcare worker with PCR-confirmed SARS-CoV-2 infection or an uninfected control (not recorded which). Each CDR3 is given with its conserved first and last residue. Each record gives: V gene, J gene, D gene, clone size, CDR3 DNA, CDR3 protein. A D gene is named only where the DNA matches it firmly. Clone size is not always given. Where it is, it says once, few, many or a class for expanded clones.

TRBV5-1	TRBJ2-7	NA	few	TGCGCCAGCAGCCAAGGGGGCGGTGGAGGGTACGAGCAGTACTTC	CASSQGGGGGYEQYF
TRBV6-6	TRBJ2-1	TRBD1	many	TGTGCCAGCAGTTCACAGGGGGGATCCTACAATGAGCAGTTCTTC	CASSSQGGSYNEQFF
TRBV6-6	TRBJ2-1	NA	many	TGTGCCAGCAAGGACACCTACAATGAGCAGTTCTTC	CASKDTYNEQFF
TRBV7-2	TRBJ2-1	TRBD2	many	TGTGCCAGCAGCCCCCTGGCGAGCGGGAGGTTGTCCTACAATGAGCAGTTCTTC	CASSPLASGRLSYNEQFF
TRBV25-1	TRBJ2-5	TRBD1	NA	TGTGCCAGCAGTGGGACAGGGGGAGCGGGAGCCCGCCAAGAGACCCAGTACTTC	CASSGTGGAGARQETQYF
TRBV7-9	TRBJ1-4	NA	many	TGTGCCAGCAGCTTGGGGCAGGGTACTAATGAAAAACTGTTTTTT	CASSLGQGTNEKLFF
TRBV5-5	TRBJ2-5	NA	many	TGTGCCAGCAGCTTGTGGGGGACACAAGAGACCCAGTACTTC	CASSLWGTQETQYF
TRBV28	TRBJ1-2	TRBD1	many	TGTGCCAGCAGTTTGGACGTCCTGGGACAGGGAGACTATGGCTACACCTTC	CASSLDVLGQGDYGYTF
TRBV27	TRBJ2-7	TRBD1	few	TGTGCCAGCAGTTGGGCCCCATGGACAGGGGGCTCCTACGAGCAGTACTTC	CASSWAPWTGGSYEQYF
TRBV12-3/TRBV12-4	TRBJ1-2	TRBD1	many	TGTGCCAGCAGCTTGGGAGGGGGCTCCTACTATGGCTACACCTTC	CASSLGGGSYYGYTF
TRBV10-2	TRBJ1-5	NA	many	TGCGCCAGCAGTGAGTCTGGTGGCAATCAGCCCCAGCATTTT	CASSESGGNQPQHF